A selection of T cell receptor beta chains follows, all from one sample in a study of CD8 T cells in ankylosing spondylitis. TCRdb redid the calling of the 5' RACE reads with MiXCR, one entry per CDR3 protein. The sample yields about 240,000 distinct CDR3 sequences, about 9.1% seen once. The sample taken for sequencing was blood, either unsorted or a sorted T cell fraction (not recorded which). All receptors come from a male donor with ankylosing spondylitis or in good health (not recorded which). Both conserved end residues are part of each CDR3. The order of the fields is J gene, CDR3 length, V gene, D gene, clone size, CDR3 protein, CDR3 DNA. The D gene is left open where the match is weak. Expanded clones are given a class, and other clones once, few, many or no size at all.

>TRBJ2-3|16|TRBV5-5|TRBD2|many
CASSRALAGPTDTQYF
TGTGCCAGCAGCCGAGCCCTAGCGGGCCCCACAGATACGCAGTATTTT
>TRBJ2-1|15|TRBV20-1|TRBD2|many
CSATRLAGEVDEQFF
TGCAGTGCTACTAGACTAGCGGGAGAGGTAGATGAGCAGTTCTTC
>TRBJ2-7|12|TRBV20-1|TRBD2|many
CSAQGGLDEQYF
TGCAGTGCTCAGGGAGGGCTAGACGAGCAGTACTTC
>TRBJ2-4|14|TRBV6-2/TRBV6-3|TRBD2|many
CASRTSGDINIQYF
TGTGCCAGTCGGACTAGCGGGGATATAAACATTCAGTACTTC
>TRBJ2-2|16|TRBV5-1|TRBD1|many
CASSLTGVRSSGELFF
TGCGCCAGCAGCCTTACAGGGGTTCGTTCCTCCGGGGAGCTGTTTTTT
>TRBJ2-7|12|TRBV29-1|-|many
CSVEVREYEQYF
TGCAGCGTTGAAGTTAGGGAGTACGAGCAGTACTTC
>TRBJ2-7|15|TRBV6-4|TRBD2|few
CASSLLAGETHEQYF
TGTGCCAGCAGCTTACTAGCGGGGGAGACCCACGAGCAGTACTTC
>TRBJ1-1|16|TRBV7-9|-|-
CASSLEGGLPDTEAFF
TGTGCCAGCAGCTTAGAAGGAGGGTTACCGGACACTGAAGCTTTCTTT
>TRBJ1-5|16|TRBV12-3/TRBV12-4|TRBD1|many
CASSSQGDWSNQPQHF
TGTGCCAGCAGTTCCCAGGGGGATTGGAGCAATCAGCCCCAGCATTTT
>TRBJ2-5|16|TRBV27|TRBD2|-
CASSLGTSAIQETQYF
TGTGCCAGCAGTTTAGGGACTAGCGCAATCCAAGAGACCCAGTACTTC
>TRBJ1-1|14|TRBV12-3/TRBV12-4|-|many
CASSLRGMDTEAFF
TGTGCCAGCAGTTTAAGGGGGATGGACACTGAAGCTTTCTTT
>TRBJ1-3|14|TRBV3-1|-|many
CASSSGTVGNTIYF
TGTGCCAGCAGCTCCGGGACTGTTGGAAACACCATATATTTT
>TRBJ1-4|13|TRBV20-1|-|many
CSATGAANEKLFF
TGCAGTGCAACGGGAGCGGCTAATGAAAAACTGTTTTTT
>TRBJ1-4|16|TRBV3-1|-|many
CASSLRRGATNEKLFF
TGTGCCAGCAGCCTAAGGAGGGGTGCAACTAATGAAAAACTGTTTTTT
>TRBJ2-2|15|TRBV12-3/TRBV12-4|TRBD1|few
CASTTDRAGTGELFF
TGTGCCAGCACAACTGACAGGGCCGGTACCGGGGAGCTGTTTTTT
>TRBJ2-2|17|TRBV3-1|-|-
CASSQGWVRGDTGELFF
TGTGCCAGCAGCCAAGGATGGGTGAGGGGCGACACCGGGGAGCTGTTTTTT
>TRBJ2-2|15|TRBV4-3|-|many
CASSQSRAGTGELFF
TGCGCCAGCAGCCAATCCCGTGCGGGGACCGGGGAGCTGTTTTTT
>TRBJ2-1|16|TRBV7-9|TRBD2|few
CASSIAGAGAGFEQFF
TGTGCCAGCAGCATCGCGGGAGCGGGAGCAGGTTTCGAGCAGTTCTTC
>TRBJ2-1|13|TRBV4-1|-|many
CASSESVLAWQFF
TGCGCCAGCAGCGAATCAGTTTTGGCCTGGCAGTTCTTC
>TRBJ2-7|14|TRBV6-5|-|many
CASSYGIAGHEQYF
TGTGCCAGCAGTTACGGAATAGCCGGTCACGAGCAGTACTTC
>TRBJ2-6|21|TRBV11-3|-|-
CASSHYGLASEQNSGANVLTF
TGTGCCAGCAGCCATTATGGGCTGGCTAGCGAGCAAAACTCTGGGGCCAACGTCCTGACTTTC
>TRBJ2-1|17|TRBV5-1|TRBD2|few
CASSLAPLAGGWNEQFF
TGCGCCAGCAGCTTGGCCCCCCTAGCGGGAGGATGGAATGAGCAGTTCTTC
>TRBJ2-7|11|TRBV12-3/TRBV12-4|-|many
CASSLTDEQYF
TGTGCCAGCAGTTTAACAGACGAGCAGTACTTC
>TRBJ1-6|19|TRBV4-3|-|-
CASSQDGPRQISYNSPLHF
TGCGCCAGCAGCCAAGATGGTCCCAGGCAGATCTCCTATAATTCACCCCTCCACTTT
>TRBJ2-5|15|TRBV25-1|-|few
CASSARRGDQETQYF
TGTGCCAGCAGTGCTCGGAGGGGGGACCAAGAGACCCAGTACTTC
>TRBJ2-1|16|TRBV9|TRBD2|few
CASSISGTSGVEEQFF
TGTGCCAGCAGCATCTCCGGGACTAGCGGGGTGGAAGAGCAGTTCTTC
>TRBJ2-2|14|TRBV20-1|TRBD2|many
CSATPGLAAGELFF
TGCAGTGCTACTCCCGGACTAGCGGCCGGGGAGCTGTTTTTT
>TRBJ1-5|17|TRBV27|TRBD1|many
CASSNRQGGVSNQPQHF
TGTGCCAGCAGTAACCGACAGGGGGGGGTCAGCAATCAGCCCCAGCATTTT
>TRBJ1-5|13|TRBV12-3/TRBV12-4|-|many
CASSWGGEQPQHF
TGTGCCAGCAGTTGGGGAGGGGAGCAGCCCCAGCATTTT
>TRBJ2-7|15|TRBV29-1|TRBD1|many
CSVDHPQGDSNEQYF
TGCAGCGTTGACCATCCCCAGGGGGATTCGAACGAGCAGTACTTC
>TRBJ1-5|15|TRBV30|-|many
CAWSTDGNSNQPQHF
TGTGCCTGGAGTACGGACGGGAATAGCAATCAGCCCCAGCATTTT
>TRBJ2-7|12|TRBV6-2/TRBV6-3|-|many
CASSYSPYEQYF
TGTGCCAGCAGTTACAGCCCCTACGAGCAGTACTTC
>TRBJ2-1|14|TRBV4-3|TRBD2|many
CASSQDQTSGSKFF
TGCGCCAGCAGCCAAGACCAGACTAGCGGGAGTAAATTCTTC
>TRBJ1-1|15|TRBV5-1|-|many
CASSPWGAQSTEAFF
TGCGCCAGCAGCCCATGGGGCGCTCAAAGCACTGAAGCTTTCTTT
>TRBJ2-1|12|TRBV7-6|-|many
CASSLFFDEQFF
TGTGCCAGCAGCTTATTTTTCGATGAGCAGTTCTTC
>TRBJ2-7|14|TRBV12-3/TRBV12-4|-|many
CASSFTGNWYEQYF
TGTGCCAGCAGTTTTACAGGGAATTGGTACGAGCAGTACTTC
>TRBJ2-3|17|TRBV15|TRBD1|-
CATSRDGETGVSDTQYF
TGTGCCACCAGCAGAGATGGCGAGACAGGGGTTTCAGATACGCAGTATTTT
>TRBJ1-6|13|TRBV12-3/TRBV12-4|-|few
CASSSPLRTPLHF
TGTGCCAGCAGTTCCCCGTTGAGGACACCCCTCCACTTT
>TRBJ1-5|17|TRBV10-3|TRBD1|many
CAISESGTDYSNQPQHF
TGTGCCATCAGTGAGTCTGGGACAGACTATAGCAATCAGCCCCAGCATTTT
>TRBJ2-5|14|TRBV15|-|many
CATSRDLYQETQYF
TGTGCCACCAGCAGGGATTTGTACCAAGAGACCCAGTACTTC
>TRBJ2-7|16|TRBV5-5|-|many
CASSSRHLPLSYEQYF
TGTGCCAGCAGCTCTAGACACCTACCACTCTCCTACGAGCAGTACTTC
>TRBJ1-5|16|TRBV7-2|-|-
CASSLGYSKTNQPQHF
TGTGCCAGCAGCTTAGGGTACAGTAAGACCAATCAGCCCCAGCATTTT
>TRBJ1-5|19|TRBV4-1|TRBD1|-
CASSQGPGQGASGNQPQHF
TGCGCCAGCAGCCAAGGGCCGGGACAGGGGGCAAGTGGCAATCAGCCCCAGCATTTT
>TRBJ1-2|13|TRBV30|-|many
CAWSRGQSYGYTF
TGTGCCTGGAGTCGGGGCCAGAGCTATGGCTACACCTTC
>TRBJ2-1|12|TRBV7-9|-|many
CASRGRYNEQFF
TGTGCCAGCCGGGGCCGCTACAATGAGCAGTTCTTC
>TRBJ1-1|13|TRBV19|-|many
CASSPTRAAEAFF
TGTGCCAGTAGTCCCACACGGGCGGCTGAAGCTTTCTTT
>TRBJ2-2|14|TRBV7-2|TRBD1|many
CASSLVTGAGELFF
TGTGCCAGCAGCTTAGTTACAGGGGCCGGGGAGCTGTTTTTT
>TRBJ1-2|16|TRBV4-2|-|few
CASSQDRAGRGYGYTF
TGTGCCAGCAGCCAAGATCGGGCGGGGCGCGGCTATGGCTACACCTTC
>TRBJ2-1|16|TRBV29-1|TRBD2|many
CSVEGGASGSPYEQFF
TGCAGCGTTGAGGGTGGGGCTAGCGGGAGTCCCTATGAGCAGTTCTTC
>TRBJ2-5|14|TRBV20-1|-|many
CSARSRLSGETQYF
TGCAGTGCTAGATCCCGGCTCAGCGGTGAGACCCAGTACTTC
>TRBJ2-7|13|TRBV9|-|-
CASSAPSVGEQYF
TGTGCCAGCAGCGCCCCGTCGGTGGGCGAGCAGTACTTC
>TRBJ2-7|14|TRBV5-4|-|many
CASSLTTVSYEQYF
TGTGCCAGCAGCCTGACCACGGTCTCCTACGAGCAGTACTTC
>TRBJ1-1|13|TRBV6-2/TRBV6-3|-|few
CASSSRRMTEAFF
TGTGCCAGCAGTTCCCGGCGGATGACTGAAGCTTTCTTT